The 9 T cell receptor beta chains below all came from one sample that was sequenced in a study of blood T cell repertoires in COVID-19. Data came from immunoSEQ multiplex PCR; TCRdb stores just in-frame clones and leaves some out. The sample comprises 240,000 or so clones, around 89% of which are singletons, and 0.95% to 1% rests with the top ten. The sequencing sample was made of peripheral blood. These receptors all come from a woman aged 40 to 55 who had recovered from COVID-19.

The gene calls are TRBV27 and TRBJ2-7; 8 bases agree with TRBD1. V shed 4 bases, J shed 3 bases, and the junction held 14 bases outside the gene matches. Looked up from germline, CDR1 is MNHEY and CDR2 is SMNVEV (reference sequence). This CDR3 is 17 amino acids long. CDR3 nucleotides: TGTGCCAGCAGTTCCTACGACCGACAGGGGACTTACTACGAGCAGTACTTC. The encoded protein is CASSSYDRQGTYYEQYF.

Remarks on this clone: The same CDR3 can be traced to other DNA sequences in this sample. J is TRBJ2-2 and V is TRBV19; 9 nucleotides align to TRBD1. This CDR3 is built from 15 residues. V shed 7 bases and J 1 base; nucleotides not matched to a gene: 4. From germline, CDR1 is LNHDA and CDR2 SQIVND (reference sequence). The CDR3 sequence is CASKRTGENTGELFF. The CDR3, as DNA: TGTGCCAGTAAGAGGACAGGGGAGAACACCGGGGAGCTGTTTTTT.

The rearrangement joins TRBV12-5 to TRBJ2-1, with 7 bases lining up with TRBD1. The CDR3 length is 15 residues. V was pared by 5 bases and J by 4 bases, with 8 bases of the junction left unmatched. Per germline, CDR1 LGHNT and CDR2 FRNRAP. The CDR3 region has the DNA TGTGCTAGTGGTCCCGGGACAGACTTTTACAATGAGCAGTTCTTC. Translated: CASGPGTDFYNEQFF.

The sample holds one count of this clone. The chain employs TRBV30 and TRBJ1-2, with D tentatively TRBD1 (6 bases). The CDR3 consists of 15 residues. Trimming took 4 bases from V and 6 from J, leaving 21 bases between them. CDR1 and CDR2 (germline): GTSNPN, SVGIG (reference sequence). CDR3 region: CAWNHAGGGSDGYTF. CDR3 coding DNA: TGTGCCTGGAATCATGCCGGGGGCGGGAGTGATGGCTACACCTTC.

This chain joins TRBV18 and TRBJ1-1, with no clear D. Germline V CDR1 and CDR2: KGHSH, LQKENI. The CDR3 loop spans 13 amino acids. Deletions cut 3 bases from V and 3 bases from J, with 8 bases between. CDR3 sequence: CASSPLQDTEAFF. CDR3 DNA: TGTGCCAGCTCACCCCTGCAGGACACTGAAGCTTTCTTT.

V and J are TRBV4-2 and TRBJ2-7; D is perhaps TRBD2 (5 bases). The CDR3 is 12 amino acids. Germline V CDR1 and CDR2: LGHNA, YNFKEQ. V was cut by 0 bases and J by 6 bases, with 6 bases left in between. The CDR3 loop is CASSQDGGEQYF. The CDR3 DNA reads TGTGCCAGCAGCCAAGATGGAGGCGAGCAGTACTTC.

The chain joins TRBV2 to TRBJ1-6, with a tentative D call TRBD1 (5 bases). Trimming took 7 bases from V and 6 from J, leaving 10 bases between them. Germline lookup yields CDR1 SNHLY and CDR2 FYNNEI. CDR3 length: 13 amino acids. The CDR3 region has the DNA TGTGCCAGCACCTTGGGGGGTAATTCACCCCTCCACTTT. Translated, it gives CASTLGGNSPLHF.

V usage is TRBV7-2 and J usage is TRBJ1-3; D call uncertain. The CDR3 has 15 residues. Per germline, CDR1 SGHTA and CDR2 FQGNSA. The V gene lost 7 bases and the J gene lost 0 bases, with 13 bases spanning the gap. CDR3 nucleotides: TGTGCCAGCACCCACACAGCCCGCTCTGGAAACACCATATATTTT. Translation gives CASTHTARSGNTIYF.

This chain uses TRBV19 with TRBJ1-5; TRBD1 might be the D (5 bases). CDR3 length: 14 residues. The germline V gene has CDR1 LNHDA and CDR2 SQIVND (reference sequence). Trimming shortened V by 5 bases and J by 7 bases, and 15 bases separated the two germline ends. The CDR3: CASSVSAGRQPQHF. In DNA, the CDR3 is TGTGCCAGTAGTGTTTCGGCAGGGCGGCAGCCCCAGCATTTT. The whole variable domain, remainder taken from reference TRBV19 and TRBJ1-5, is DGGITQSPKYLFRKEGQNVTLSCEQNLNHDAMYWYRQDPGQGLRLIYYSQIVNDFQKGDIAEGYSVSREKKESFPLTVTSAQKNPTAFYLCASSVSAGRQPQHFGDGTRLSIL.